The next 30 T cell receptor beta chains were all read from a single sample in a study of T cells in Graves' hyperthyroidism and ophthalmopathy. There were TCR beta CDR3 regions amplified from RNA transcripts. In the first-round RT-PCR of the TCR CDR3, the HTBI primer set was used. TCRdb recomputed calls from the multiplex PCR reads with MiXCR, one row per CDR3 protein. The table lists approximately 420,000 distinct CDR3 sequences, around 13% of them singletons. The sequenced material came from blood. These TCRs come from a young woman with Graves' hyperthyroidism.

The sample holds a few counts of this clonotype. The chain joins TRBV20-1 to TRBJ1-2, with D uncertain. The CDR3 runs to 14 residues. From germline, CDR1 is DFQATT and CDR2 SNEGSKA (reference sequence). Trimming took off 5 bases at V and 1 base at J, with 14 bases between the two ends. The CDR3, as DNA: TGCAGTGCTCCCAAAGACCGTATTAACTATGGCTACACCTTC. This translates into CSAPKDRINYGYTF.

To note about this clonotype: A much bigger clone sits one base away, suggesting this may be a read error. V usage is TRBV5-1 and J usage is TRBJ2-3, with 8 bases lining up with TRBD2. The ends lost 2 bases at V and 5 bases at J; junction bases unmatched: 10. The length of the CDR3 is 16 residues. CDR1 is SGHRS and CDR2 is YFSETQ in the germline V gene. The CDR3 is CASSFRLGGGGDTQYF. The DNA of the CDR3 is TGCGCCAGCAGCTTTCGACTCGGGGGGGGCGGAGATACGCAGTATTTT.

The rearrangement uses TRBV27 and TRBJ1-5; D gene unclear. The germline CDR1 and CDR2 sequences are MNHEY and SMNVEV (reference sequence). Between the trimmed V and J ends, which lost 6 bases and 1 base, there was a span of 16 bases. The CDR3 contains 16 residues. CDR3 sequence reads: CASSLKGGSSNQPQHF. Here the CDR3 DNA reads TGTGCCAGCAGCCTAAAGGGAGGTTCGAGCAATCAGCCCCAGCATTTT.

The chain joins TRBV14 to TRBJ2-1; D not resolved. V lost 4 bases and J lost 8, with 9 bases in between. The CDR3 consists of 12 residues. CDR1 is SGHDN and CDR2 is FVKESK in the germline V gene. The CDR3 spells CASSLPTYEQFF. The DNA of the CDR3 is TGTGCCAGCAGCCTCCCGACATATGAGCAGTTCTTC.

Of note for this clonotype: A much larger clone lies one base from this, so it may be a read error. The genes are TRBV19 and TRBJ2-1, with 11 positions matching TRBD1. Germline V CDR1 and CDR2: LNHDA, SQIVND (reference sequence). The CDR3 length is 15 residues. CDR3 nucleotides: TGTGCCAGTAGTATTAGGGACAGGGGGTTTAATGAGCGGTTCTTC. Translating it yields CASSIRDRGFNERFF. Complete variable domain (other parts from reference TRBV19 and TRBJ2-1): DGGITQSPKYLFRKEGQNVTLSCEQNLNHDAMYWYRQDPGQGLRLIYYSQIVNDFQKGDIAEGYSVSREKKESFPLTVTSAQKNPTAFYLCASSIRDRGFNERFFGPGTRLTVL.

This clonotype was seen ten or more times. The chain recombines TRBV7-2 with TRBJ2-3; D might be TRBD1 (6 bases). CDR1 and CDR2 (germline): SGHTA, FQGNSA. The V gene lost 5 bases and the J gene lost 1 base, with 10 bases spanning the gap. This CDR3 comprises 14 residues. Here the CDR3 DNA reads TGTGCCAGCAGCCTACGGACAGGCACAGATACGCAGTATTTT. Protein sequence: CASSLRTGTDTQYF.

The V gene is TRBV5-4, the J gene TRBJ2-5; no firm D call. V was cut by 4 bases and J by 5 bases, with 12 bases left in between. The CDR3 extends over 13 amino acids. Germline V gene sequence: CDR1 SGHNT, CDR2 YYREEE (reference sequence). The CDR3 sequence: CASSHRDRETQYF. The CDR3 DNA reads as TGTGCCAGCAGCCACAGAGATCGGGAGACCCAGTACTTC.

This clonotype was counted at least ten times. This chain uses TRBV5-1 with TRBJ1-2; D is unclear. The V end was cut by 3 bases, the J end by 2 bases, with 14 bases between. In germline, CDR1 is SGHRS, CDR2 YFSETQ. The CDR3 runs 15 residues. CDR3 protein: CASSSGVDTNYGYTF. The CDR3 DNA reads as TGCGCCAGCAGCTCCGGGGTCGACACGAACTATGGCTACACCTTC.

This clonotype was observed many times. The chain has TRBV12-3 or TRBV12-4 and TRBJ1-3, with D possibly being TRBD1 (5 bases). The CDR3 is 15 residues long. The V end was cut by 3 bases, the J end by 0 bases, with 9 bases between. CDR3 sequence: CASSFQGFSGNTIYF. The DNA for the CDR3 is TGTGCCAGCAGTTTTCAGGGTTTCTCTGGAAACACCATATATTTT.

This clonotype was seen many times. This sequence joins TRBV11-2 and TRBJ2-5; D is perhaps TRBD1 or TRBD2 (7 bases each). Germline loops: CDR1 SGHAT, CDR2 FQNNGV. The CDR3 is made up of 13 amino acids. The ends were cut back, 8 bases at V and 6 bases at J, with 16 bases in the middle. The CDR3 DNA is TGTGCCAGCTACCAGGGGGGGGCCAAGACCCAGTACTTC. This codes for CASYQGGAKTQYF.

This clonotype occurred a few times. The chain couples TRBV4-3 to TRBJ1-6; 12 nucleotides line up with TRBD1. The germline CDR1 and CDR2 sequences are LGHNA and YSLEER. V trimming: 2 bases; J trimming: 7 bases; junction bases outside the gene matches: 6. This CDR3 region has 17 residues. CDR3 coding DNA: TGCGCCAGCAGCCAAAGGGACAGGGGGCTTAGGAATTCACCCCTCCACTTT. Translated: CASSQRDRGLRNSPLHF.

This clonotype occurred many times. V is TRBV6-2 or TRBV6-3 and J is TRBJ2-7; a weak D match, TRBD2 (5 bases). Trimming removed 0 bases at V and 2 bases at J, with 14 bases between. The CDR3 runs to 16 residues. CDR1 and CDR2 (germline): MNHEY, SVGEGT. CDR3 in amino acids: CASSYSTQRPTYEQYF. In DNA form, the CDR3 reads TGTGCCAGCAGTTACTCGACCCAGCGGCCAACCTACGAGCAGTACTTC.

This clonotype came up many times. The V gene is TRBV4-1, the J gene TRBJ2-1; 14 bases agree with TRBD2. V lost 3 bases to trimming and J lost 8 bases; unmatched junction nucleotides: 3. The CDR3 is made up of 15 amino acids. The V gene's germline CDR1 is MGHRA and CDR2 YSYEKL. The CDR3 DNA sequence: TGCGCCAGCAGCCAGGGACTAGCGGGAGTTTATGAGCAGTTCTTC. As protein: CASSQGLAGVYEQFF.

This clonotype has a count of ten or more. The chain combines TRBV19 with TRBJ2-3; weak D call: TRBD2 (6 bases). Trimming pared 5 bases from V and 0 bases from J, leaving 15 bases between. Germline V CDR1 and CDR2: LNHDA, SQIVND (reference sequence). This CDR3 has 16 amino acids. CDR3 DNA sequence: TGTGCCAGTAGTGGGGGAGGAAGGAGGAGCACAGATACGCAGTATTTT. Translating gives CASSGGGRRSTDTQYF.

In the case of this clonotype: A much more abundant neighbour one base away suggests this may be a read error. This sequence joins TRBV28 and TRBJ2-5, with D perhaps assigned TRBD1 or TRBD2 (5 bases each). Germline V gives CDR1 MDHEN, CDR2 SYDVKM. This CDR3 comprises 18 residues. V was trimmed by 6 bases and J by 2 bases, leaving 25 bases between them. Here the CDR3 reads CASSLRATGGAPQETQYF. CDR3 nucleotide sequence: TGTGCCAGCAGCTTACGAGCAACTGGGGGAGCCCCACAAGAGACCCAGTACTTC.

The genes are TRBV6-2 or TRBV6-3 and TRBJ2-1; possibly TRBD2 for D (6 bases). The germline V gene encodes CDR1 MNHEY and CDR2 SVGEGT. V dropped 11 bases and J dropped 2 bases, with 10 bases sitting between them. This CDR3 comprises 12 residues. In DNA, the CDR3 is TGTGCCGCTAGCGAGACCTACAATGAGCAGTTCTTC. This translates into CAASETYNEQFF.

The genes are TRBV9 and TRBJ2-1, with 7 bases that match TRBD2. V was clipped by 0 bases and J by 10 bases; unmatched bases: 4. This CDR3 contains 13 residues. Germline CDR1 reads SGDLS; CDR2 reads YYNGEE. The CDR3, as DNA: TGTGCCAGCAGCGTAGTCCTCGGGAGGGAGCAGTTCTTC. Protein sequence: CASSVVLGREQFF.

Concerning this clonotype itself: This likely comes from a read error, as the CDR3 has no conserved phenylalanine or tryptophan at its end. V gene TRBV20-1 combines with J gene TRBJ1-2, with D tentatively TRBD1 (5 bases). This CDR3 comprises 14 residues. Trimming shortened V by 0 bases and J by 6 bases, and 14 bases separated the two germline ends. The germline V gene has CDR1 DFQATT and CDR2 SNEGSKA (reference sequence). This CDR3 is CSARDRGQGDGYTL. In DNA form, the CDR3 reads TGCAGTGCTAGAGATCGAGGCCAGGGAGATGGCTACACCCTC.

This clonotype was picked up many times. The J gene is TRBJ2-7, the V gene TRBV27; tentatively, D is TRBD2 (6 bases). Germline V gene sequence: CDR1 MNHEY, CDR2 SMNVEV (reference sequence). CDR3 size: 14 residues. Trimming removed 3 bases from V and 2 bases from J, with 11 bases in between. The CDR3: CASSLGRDAYEQYF. Written as DNA, the CDR3 is TGTGCCAGCAGTTTGGGGCGGGACGCCTACGAGCAGTACTTC.

This clonotype was seen repeatedly, ten times or more. The CDR3 nucleotides are TGTGCCAGCAGAGACGGACAGGGGGCTATGACCCAGTACTTC. As protein: CASRDGQGAMTQYF. The chain is built from TRBV13 and TRBJ2-5, with 11 bases that match TRBD1. Germline CDR1 and CDR2: PRHDT and FYEKMQ (reference sequence). After removal of 6 bases from V and 7 bases from J, the junction contained 7 bases not matched to a gene. This CDR3 has 14 amino acids.

This clonotype was detected ten times or more. The V gene is TRBV20-1, the J gene TRBJ1-4; 8 bases align to TRBD1. The trim removed 1 base at V and 7 bases at J, leaving 5 bases unmatched. The CDR3 sequence is 14 residues long. CDR1 is DFQATT and CDR2 is SNEGSKA in the germline V gene (reference sequence). The CDR3 DNA is TGCAGTGCTAGAGGGGTGACAGGGGCTGAAAAACTGTTTTTT. This codes for CSARGVTGAEKLFF.

The CDR3 sequence: CASSLGGDTTEAFF. The CDR3, as DNA: TGTGCCAGCAGCTTAGGAGGGGACACCACTGAAGCTTTCTTT. The chain joins TRBV7-9 to TRBJ1-1; possible D gene TRBD1, 6 bases. The germline gives CDR1 SEHNR, CDR2 FQNEAQ (reference sequence). The ends were cut back, 1 base at V and 4 bases at J, with 10 bases in the middle. CDR3 size: 14 residues.

This chain connects TRBV6-1 to TRBJ2-5; D is unclear. Per the germline V gene, CDR1 is MNHNS and CDR2 is SASEGT. Between the trimmed V and J ends, which lost 2 bases and 9 bases, there was a span of 7 bases. This CDR3 is 11 amino acids long. CDR3 loop: CASSELNAQYF. CDR3 nucleotides: TGTGCCAGCAGTGAATTGAATGCCCAGTACTTC.

This clonotype occurred once. The gene calls are TRBV6-2 or TRBV6-3 and TRBJ1-2; D might be TRBD1 (5 bases). The V gene's germline CDR1 is MNHEY and CDR2 SVGEGT. The CDR3 extends over 15 amino acids. Trimming shortened V by 9 bases and J by 7 bases, and 24 bases separated the two germline ends. For the CDR3, the DNA is TGTGCCAGTCCATCGGGACGGACGTCGGGAGGTGGCTACACCTTC. This translates into CASPSGRTSGGGYTF.

This clonotype was counted ten times or more. This chain uses TRBV6-1 with TRBJ1-1, with TRBD1 matching 9 bases. The CDR3 extends over 15 amino acids. Germline V gene data show CDR1 as MNHNS and CDR2 as SASEGT. V lost 3 bases to trimming and J lost 3 bases; unmatched junction nucleotides: 5. This CDR3 reads CASSEAGTGYTEAFF. The DNA of the CDR3 is TGTGCCAGCAGTGAGGCCGGGACAGGGTACACTGAAGCTTTCTTT.

There are many counts of this clonotype. The chain combines TRBV20-1 with TRBJ1-4, with 8 bases matching TRBD1. V was pared by 6 bases and J by 3 bases, with 3 bases of the junction left unmatched. CDR1 is DFQATT, CDR2 SNEGSKA, per germline (reference sequence). The CDR3 length is 13 residues. CDR3 nucleotide sequence: TGCAGTGCGTTACAGGGGGCTAATGAAAAACTGTTTTTT. Protein: CSALQGANEKLFF.

The rearrangement uses TRBV20-1 and TRBJ2-2; D possibly corresponds to TRBD2 (6 bases). The CDR3 spans 15 residues. Germline-derived CDR1 and CDR2 are DFQATT and SNEGSKA (reference sequence). Between the trimmed V and J ends, which lost 0 bases and 2 bases, there was a span of 10 bases. This CDR3 is CSARDLAPNTGELFF. The CDR3 DNA reads as TGCAGTGCTAGAGATCTAGCGCCAAACACCGGGGAGCTGTTTTTT.

This clonotype appeared many times. The V call is TRBV12-3 or TRBV12-4, the J call TRBJ1-2, with D possibly matching TRBD1 (5 bases). Trimming cost V 3 bases and J 2 bases, with 13 bases left between them. The CDR3 is 15 amino acids. CDR3: CASSFESGGNYGYTF. CDR3 bases: TGTGCCAGCAGTTTTGAGTCGGGGGGGAACTATGGCTACACCTTC.

This clonotype came up a few times. This chain joins TRBV27 and TRBJ1-2; D uncertain. CDR1 and CDR2 (germline): MNHEY, SMNVEV (reference sequence). Trimming removed 5 bases at V and 4 bases at J, with 23 bases between. CDR3 length: 17 amino acids. In DNA form, the CDR3 reads TGTGCCAGCAGTCCACCCCCTGGGAGACTCAGTACCTATGGCTACACCTTC. This gives the protein CASSPPPGRLSTYGYTF.

The chain combines TRBV6-5 with TRBJ1-3; D may be TRBD1 (5 bases). Trimming removed 0 bases at V and 0 bases at J, with 6 bases between. The CDR3 loop spans 15 amino acids. Germline V gene data show CDR1 as MNHEY and CDR2 as SVGAGI. The CDR3 protein is CASSYSGGSGNTIYF. The CDR3, as DNA: TGTGCCAGCAGTTACTCCGGGGGCTCTGGAAACACCATATATTTT.